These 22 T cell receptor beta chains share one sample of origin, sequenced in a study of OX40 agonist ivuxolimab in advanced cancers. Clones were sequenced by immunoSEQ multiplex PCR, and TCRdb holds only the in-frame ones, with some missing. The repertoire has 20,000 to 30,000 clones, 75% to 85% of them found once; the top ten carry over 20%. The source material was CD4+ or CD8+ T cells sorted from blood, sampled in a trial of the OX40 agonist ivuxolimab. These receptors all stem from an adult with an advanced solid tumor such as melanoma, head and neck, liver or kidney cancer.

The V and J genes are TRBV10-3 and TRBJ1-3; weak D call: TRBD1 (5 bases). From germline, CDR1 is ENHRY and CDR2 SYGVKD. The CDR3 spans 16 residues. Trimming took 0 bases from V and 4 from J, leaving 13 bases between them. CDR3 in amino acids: CAISESVSGSGNTIYF. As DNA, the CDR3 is TGTGCCATCAGTGAGTCGGTGTCAGGGAGCGGAAACACCATATATTTT.

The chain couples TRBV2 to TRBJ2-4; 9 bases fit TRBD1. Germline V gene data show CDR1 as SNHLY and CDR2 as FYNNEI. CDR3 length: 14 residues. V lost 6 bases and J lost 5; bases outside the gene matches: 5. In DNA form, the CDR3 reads TGTGCCAGCAGGGGGACAGGGTCGGAAAACATTCAGTACTTC. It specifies CASRGTGSENIQYF.

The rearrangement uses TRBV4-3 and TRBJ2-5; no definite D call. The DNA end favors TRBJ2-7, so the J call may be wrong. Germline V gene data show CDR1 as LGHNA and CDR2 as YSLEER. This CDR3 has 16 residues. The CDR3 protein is CASSQDFSPGAYEQYF. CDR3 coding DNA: TGCGCCAGCAGCCAAGATTTTTCCCCAGGAGCCTACGAGCAGTACTTC.

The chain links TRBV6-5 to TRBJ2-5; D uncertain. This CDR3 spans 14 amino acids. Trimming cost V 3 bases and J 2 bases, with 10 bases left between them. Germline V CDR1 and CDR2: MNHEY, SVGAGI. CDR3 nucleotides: TGTGCCAGCAGTTATGGGATGGGACAAGAGACCCAGTACTTC. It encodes CASSYGMGQETQYF.

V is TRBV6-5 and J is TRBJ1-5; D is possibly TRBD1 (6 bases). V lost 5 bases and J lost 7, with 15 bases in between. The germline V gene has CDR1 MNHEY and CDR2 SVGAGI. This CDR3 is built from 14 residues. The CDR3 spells CASSPQGGGQPQHF. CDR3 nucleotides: TGTGCCAGCAGTCCTCAGGGTGGGGGCCAGCCCCAGCATTTT.

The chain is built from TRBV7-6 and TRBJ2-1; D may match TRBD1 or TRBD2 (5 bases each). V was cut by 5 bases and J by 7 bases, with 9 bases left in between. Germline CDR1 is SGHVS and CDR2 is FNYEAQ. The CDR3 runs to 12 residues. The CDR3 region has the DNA TGTGCCAGCAGCCAGGGAGAGAATGAGCAGTTCTTC. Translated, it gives CASSQGENEQFF.

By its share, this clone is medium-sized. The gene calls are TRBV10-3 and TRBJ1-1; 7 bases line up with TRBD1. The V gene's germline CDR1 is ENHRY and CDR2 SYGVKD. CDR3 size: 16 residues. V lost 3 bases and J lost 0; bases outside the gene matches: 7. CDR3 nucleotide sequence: TGTGCCATCAGTGAAGGGACAGACCTCATGAACACTGAAGCTTTCTTT. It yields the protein CAISEGTDLMNTEAFF.

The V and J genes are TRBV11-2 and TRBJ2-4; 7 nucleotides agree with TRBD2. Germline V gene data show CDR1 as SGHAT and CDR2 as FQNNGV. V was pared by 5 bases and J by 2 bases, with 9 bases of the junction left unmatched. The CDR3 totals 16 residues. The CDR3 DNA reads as TGTGCCAGCAGCCCCCGGGACTACTCCCCCAAAAACATTCAGTACTTC. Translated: CASSPRDYSPKNIQYF.

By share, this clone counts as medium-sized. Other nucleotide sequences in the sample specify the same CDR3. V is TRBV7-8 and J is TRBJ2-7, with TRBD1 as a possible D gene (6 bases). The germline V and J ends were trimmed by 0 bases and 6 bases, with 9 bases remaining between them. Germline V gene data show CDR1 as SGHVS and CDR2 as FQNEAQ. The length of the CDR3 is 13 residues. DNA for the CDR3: TGTGCCAGCAGCTTAGCGGCAGGGGCCGAGCAGTACTTC. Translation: CASSLAAGAEQYF.

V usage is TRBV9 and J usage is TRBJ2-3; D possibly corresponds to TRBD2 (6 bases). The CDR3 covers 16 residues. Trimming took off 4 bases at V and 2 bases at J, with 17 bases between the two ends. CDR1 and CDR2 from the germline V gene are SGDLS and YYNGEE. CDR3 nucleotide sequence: TGTGCCAGCAGCCCTAGCTTTAGCGGATCCACAGATACGCAGTATTTT. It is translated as CASSPSFSGSTDTQYF.

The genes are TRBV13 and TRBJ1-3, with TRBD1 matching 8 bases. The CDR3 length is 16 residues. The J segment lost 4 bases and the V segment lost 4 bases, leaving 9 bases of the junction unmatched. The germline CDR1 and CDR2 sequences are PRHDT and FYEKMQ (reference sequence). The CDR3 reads CASSSGQGISGNTIYF. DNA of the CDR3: TGTGCCAGCAGCTCCGGACAGGGAATATCGGGAAACACCATATATTTT.

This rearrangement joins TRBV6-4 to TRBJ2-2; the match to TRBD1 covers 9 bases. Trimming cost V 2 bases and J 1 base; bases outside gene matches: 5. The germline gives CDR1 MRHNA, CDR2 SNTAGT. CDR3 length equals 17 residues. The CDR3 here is CASSDEAGQGNTGELFF. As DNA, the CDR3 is TGTGCCAGCAGTGACGAGGCGGGACAGGGGAACACCGGGGAGCTGTTTTTT.

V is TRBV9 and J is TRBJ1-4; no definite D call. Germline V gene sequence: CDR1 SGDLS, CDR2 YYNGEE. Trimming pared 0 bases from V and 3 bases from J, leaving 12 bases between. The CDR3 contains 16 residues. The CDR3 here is CASSVGFQAANEKLFF. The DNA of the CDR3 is TGTGCCAGCAGCGTAGGCTTTCAGGCGGCTAATGAAAAACTGTTTTTT.

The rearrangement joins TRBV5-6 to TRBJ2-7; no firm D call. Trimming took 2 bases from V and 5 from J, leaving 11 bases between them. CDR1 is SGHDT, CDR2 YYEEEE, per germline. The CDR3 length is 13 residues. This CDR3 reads CASSFGSADEQYF. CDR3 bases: TGTGCCAGCAGCTTTGGGTCAGCCGACGAGCAGTACTTC.

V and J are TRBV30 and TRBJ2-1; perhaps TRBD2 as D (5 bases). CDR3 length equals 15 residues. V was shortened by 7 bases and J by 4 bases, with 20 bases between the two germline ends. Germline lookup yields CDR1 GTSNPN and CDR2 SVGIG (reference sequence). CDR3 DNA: TGTGCCTTTCCTCTTGGAGCGGATTTATACAATGAGCAGTTCTTC. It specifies CAFPLGADLYNEQFF.

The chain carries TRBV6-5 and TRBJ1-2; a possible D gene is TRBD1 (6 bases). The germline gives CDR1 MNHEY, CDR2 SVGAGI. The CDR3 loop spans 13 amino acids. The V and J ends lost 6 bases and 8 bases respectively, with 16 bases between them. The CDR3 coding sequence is TGTGCCAGCAGCCTGGGGGGCCGAGGCGGCTACACCTTC. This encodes CASSLGGRGGYTF.

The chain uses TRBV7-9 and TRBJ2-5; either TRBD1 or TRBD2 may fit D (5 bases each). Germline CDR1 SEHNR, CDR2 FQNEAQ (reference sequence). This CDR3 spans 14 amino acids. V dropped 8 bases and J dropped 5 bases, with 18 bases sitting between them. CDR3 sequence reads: CASGGHGQRETQYF. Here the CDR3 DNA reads TGTGCCAGCGGCGGACACGGCCAGCGGGAGACCCAGTACTTC.

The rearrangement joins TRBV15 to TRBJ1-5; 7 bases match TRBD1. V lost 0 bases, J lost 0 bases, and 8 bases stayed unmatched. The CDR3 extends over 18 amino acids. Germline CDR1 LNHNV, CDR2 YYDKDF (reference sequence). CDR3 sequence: CATSRDSNTGDSNQPQHF. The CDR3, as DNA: TGTGCCACCAGCAGAGATAGCAACACAGGGGATAGCAATCAGCCCCAGCATTTT.

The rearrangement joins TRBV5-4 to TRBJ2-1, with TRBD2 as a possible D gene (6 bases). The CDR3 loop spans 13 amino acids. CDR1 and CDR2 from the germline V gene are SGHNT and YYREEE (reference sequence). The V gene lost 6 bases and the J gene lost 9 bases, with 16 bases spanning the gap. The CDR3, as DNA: TGTGCCAGCACCACTACGGGGGTGGGTGAGCAGTTCTTC. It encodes CASTTTGVGEQFF.

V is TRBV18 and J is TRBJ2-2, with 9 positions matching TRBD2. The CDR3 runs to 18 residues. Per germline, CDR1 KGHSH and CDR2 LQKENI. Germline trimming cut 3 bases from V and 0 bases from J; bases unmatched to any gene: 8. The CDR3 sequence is CASSPPPSSGTNTGELFF. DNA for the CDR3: TGTGCCAGCTCACCCCCCCCATCTAGCGGGACGAACACCGGGGAGCTGTTTTTT.

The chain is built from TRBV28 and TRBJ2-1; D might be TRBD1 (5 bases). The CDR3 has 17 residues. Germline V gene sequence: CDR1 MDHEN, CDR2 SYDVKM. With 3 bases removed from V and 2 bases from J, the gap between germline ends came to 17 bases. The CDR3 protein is CASSFPLGREAYNEQFF. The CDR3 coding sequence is TGTGCCAGCAGTTTCCCTCTCGGCAGGGAAGCCTACAATGAGCAGTTCTTC.

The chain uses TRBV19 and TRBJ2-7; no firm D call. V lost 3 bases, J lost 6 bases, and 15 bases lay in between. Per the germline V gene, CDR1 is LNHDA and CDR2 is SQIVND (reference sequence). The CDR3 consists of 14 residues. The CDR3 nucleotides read TGTGCCAGTAGTATGGTACTAACCTTCGGCGAGCAGTACTTC. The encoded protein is CASSMVLTFGEQYF.